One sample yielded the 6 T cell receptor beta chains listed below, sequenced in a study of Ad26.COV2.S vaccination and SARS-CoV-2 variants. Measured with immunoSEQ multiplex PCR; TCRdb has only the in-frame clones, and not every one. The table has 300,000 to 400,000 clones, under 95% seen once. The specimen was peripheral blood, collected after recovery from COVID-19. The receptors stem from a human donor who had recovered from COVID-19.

This CDR3 is CASSLERGASDTQYF. CDR3 bases: TGTGCCAGCAGCTTAGAACGGGGGGCTTCAGATACGCAGTATTTT. This chain connects TRBV7-2 to TRBJ2-3; D possibly corresponds to TRBD2 (7 bases). Trimming removed 1 base from V and 4 bases from J, with 12 bases in between. Germline CDR1 is SGHTA and CDR2 is FQGNSA. The CDR3 spans 15 residues. The full variable domain, completed using reference TRBV7-2 and TRBJ2-3, is GAGVSQSPSNKVTEKGKDVELRCDPISGHTALYWYRQSLGQGLEFLIYFQGNSAPDKSGLPSDRFSAERTGGSVSTLTIQRTQQEDSAVYLCASSLERGASDTQYFGPGTRLTVL.

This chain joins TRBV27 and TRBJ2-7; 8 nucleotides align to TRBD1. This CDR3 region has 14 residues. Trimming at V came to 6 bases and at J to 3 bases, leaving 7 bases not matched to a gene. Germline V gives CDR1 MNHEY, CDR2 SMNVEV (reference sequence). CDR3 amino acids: CASSPTGVFYEQYF. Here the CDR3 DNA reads TGTGCCAGCAGCCCGACAGGGGTCTTCTACGAGCAGTACTTC.

This chain's CDR3 is CASSHGTHPDNSPLHF. The CDR3 bases are TGTGCCAGCAGTCACGGGACTCATCCAGACAATTCACCCCTCCACTTT. J is TRBJ1-6 and V is TRBV27; TRBD1 is a possible D gene (5 bases). Trimming took 5 bases from V and 7 from J, leaving 18 bases between them. This CDR3 is 16 amino acids long. The germline V gene encodes CDR1 MNHEY and CDR2 SMNVEV (reference sequence).

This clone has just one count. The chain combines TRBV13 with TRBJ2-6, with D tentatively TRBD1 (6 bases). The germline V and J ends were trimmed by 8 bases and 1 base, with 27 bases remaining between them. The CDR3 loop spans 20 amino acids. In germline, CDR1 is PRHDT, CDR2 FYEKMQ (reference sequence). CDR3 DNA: TGTGCCAGCCTGTATGGTCCCGGAGGACAGCACCTTTCTGGGGCCAACGTCCTGACTTTC. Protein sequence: CASLYGPGGQHLSGANVLTF.

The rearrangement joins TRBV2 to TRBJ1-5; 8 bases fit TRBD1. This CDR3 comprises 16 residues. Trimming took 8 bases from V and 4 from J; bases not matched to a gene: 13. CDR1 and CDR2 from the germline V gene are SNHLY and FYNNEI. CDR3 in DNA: TGTGCCAGCCTCGGGTCAGGCGGACAGGGTAATCAGCCCCAGCATTTT. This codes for CASLGSGGQGNQPQHF.

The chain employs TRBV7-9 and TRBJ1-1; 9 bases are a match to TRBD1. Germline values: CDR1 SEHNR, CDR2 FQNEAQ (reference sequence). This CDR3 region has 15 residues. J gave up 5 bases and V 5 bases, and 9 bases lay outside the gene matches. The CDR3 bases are TGTGCCAGCAGCCCTATGACAGGGGGAAGGACTGAAGCTTTCTTT. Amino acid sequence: CASSPMTGGRTEAFF.